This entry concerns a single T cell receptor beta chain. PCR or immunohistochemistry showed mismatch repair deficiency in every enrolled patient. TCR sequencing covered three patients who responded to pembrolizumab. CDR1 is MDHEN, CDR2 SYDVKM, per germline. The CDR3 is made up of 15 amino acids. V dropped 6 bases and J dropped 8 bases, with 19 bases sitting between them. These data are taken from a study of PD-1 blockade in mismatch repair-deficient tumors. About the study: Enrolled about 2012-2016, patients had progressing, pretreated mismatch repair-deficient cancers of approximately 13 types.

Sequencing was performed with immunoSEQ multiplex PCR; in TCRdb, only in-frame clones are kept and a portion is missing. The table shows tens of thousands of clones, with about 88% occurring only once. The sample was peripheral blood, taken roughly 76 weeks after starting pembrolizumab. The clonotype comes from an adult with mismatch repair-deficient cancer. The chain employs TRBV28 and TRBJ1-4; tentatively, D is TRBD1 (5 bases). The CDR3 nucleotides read TGTGCCAGCAGAAACTCGGGACTCCGCGGAGAAAAACTGTTTTTT. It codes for CASRNSGLRGEKLFF.